Shown below are 19 T cell receptor beta chains from a single sample sequenced in a study of regulatory T cells in long-lasting Graves disease. Specified time point: persistent/refractory GD, antithyroid drugs over 5 years with positive TRAb. The TCR library was prepared using RNA isolated from PBMCs. With iRepertoire HTBI primers and Arm-PCR of CDR3 regions, TCR beta libraries were built. TCRdb passed the multiplex PCR reads through MiXCR, listing each CDR3 protein once. Of approximately 500,000 distinct CDR3 sequences in the sample, around a fifth were seen once. The sequencing used peripheral blood mononuclear cells (PBMCs), collected when the disease was refractory, from a patient treated with antithyroid drugs. The origin of the receptors is a female donor with Graves disease.

This clonotype was seen more than once but under ten times. CDR3 protein: CASSLVNLASGNTIYF. CDR3 DNA: TGTGCCAGCAGCTTAGTTAATCTGGCCTCCGGAAACACCATATATTTT. The chain links TRBV7-2 to TRBJ1-3; D is unclear. Trimming stripped 1 base from V and 4 bases from J, with 14 bases between. The CDR3 length is 16 residues. The germline V gene has CDR1 SGHTA and CDR2 FQGNSA.

This clonotype was observed many times. The CDR3 bases are TGTGCCAGCAGTTCCCCCACTCTAGCAGATGGCTACACCTTC. It encodes CASSSPTLADGYTF. The J gene is TRBJ1-2, the V gene TRBV28; D not certain. The CDR3 totals 14 residues. The germline V gene encodes CDR1 MDHEN and CDR2 SYDVKM. V lost 4 bases, J lost 6 bases, and 15 bases lay in between.

V usage is TRBV3-1 and J usage is TRBJ1-2; 10 nucleotides line up with TRBD1. This CDR3 region has 14 residues. With V trimmed by 5 bases and J by 7 bases, 7 bases remained unmatched. CDR1 is LGHDT and CDR2 is YNNKEL in the germline V gene (reference sequence). The CDR3 is CASSYGQGVFGYTF. CDR3 DNA: TGTGCCAGCAGCTACGGACAGGGGGTTTTTGGCTACACCTTC.

This chain connects TRBV20-1 to TRBJ1-5; a weak D match, TRBD1 (6 bases). Germline assignment: CDR1 DFQATT and CDR2 SNEGSKA (reference sequence). This CDR3 is 14 amino acids long. CDR3 sequence (DNA): TGCAGCCTAACCCCAGGGGTTCTTGATCAGCCCCAGCATTTT. Amino acid sequence: CSLTPGVLDQPQHF.

This clonotype came up many times. This sequence joins TRBV28 and TRBJ2-7; D is possibly TRBD2 (7 bases). There are 16 residues in the CDR3. Germline V gives CDR1 MDHEN, CDR2 SYDVKM. Trimming removed 5 bases from V and 1 base from J, with 18 bases in between. CDR3 region: CASSLSGGRESYEQYF. In DNA, the CDR3 is TGTGCCAGCAGTCTTTCCGGGGGGCGGGAATCCTACGAGCAGTACTTC.

At least ten counts were recorded for this clonotype. The chain has TRBV11-2 and TRBJ1-2, with TRBD1 as a possible D gene (5 bases). With 0 bases removed from V and 7 bases from J, the gap between germline ends came to 12 bases. Germline lookup yields CDR1 SGHAT and CDR2 FQNNGV. This CDR3 region has 14 residues. Here the CDR3 DNA reads TGTGCCAGCAGCTTAGATCGGGGGGATGGTGGCTACACCTTC. Its translation is CASSLDRGDGGYTF.

In this sample, this clonotype turned up a few times. The chain combines TRBV29-1 with TRBJ1-1; D ambiguous. The germline V and J ends were trimmed by 4 bases and 1 base, with 7 bases remaining between them. Germline V gene lookup returns CDR1 SQVTM and CDR2 ANQGSEA. The CDR3 has 12 residues. Here the CDR3 reads CSVVKPNTEAFF. CDR3 sequence (DNA): TGCAGCGTTGTGAAGCCGAACACTGAAGCTTTCTTT.

This clonotype was counted many times. The genes are TRBV28 and TRBJ2-7; no reliable D call. Germline V lookup: CDR1 MDHEN, CDR2 SYDVKM. This CDR3 has 14 amino acids. Trimming cost V 5 bases and J 7 bases, with 18 bases left between them. CDR3 sequence reads: CASSEISTASEQYF. The CDR3, as DNA: TGTGCCAGCAGTGAGATCTCGACCGCCTCTGAGCAGTACTTC.

This clonotype was counted at least ten times. The rearrangement joins TRBV27 to TRBJ1-6; D remains unclear. V was cut by 1 base and J by 2 bases, with 18 bases left in between. This CDR3 is built from 19 residues. From germline, CDR1 is MNHEY and CDR2 SMNVEV (reference sequence). This chain's CDR3 is CASSLYPPWAGPYNSPLHF. In DNA, the CDR3 is TGTGCCAGCAGTTTATACCCCCCCTGGGCAGGACCCTATAATTCACCCCTCCACTTT.

This clonotype was seen repeatedly, ten times or more. The chain recombines TRBV12-3 or TRBV12-4 with TRBJ1-5; D gene unclear. V gave up 6 bases and J gave up 0 bases, with 9 bases separating them. This CDR3 is built from 14 residues. Here the CDR3 reads CASSYQDSNQPQHF. CDR3 sequence (DNA): TGTGCCAGCAGCTACCAAGATAGCAATCAGCCCCAGCATTTT.

This clonotype was found many times. The chain has TRBV20-1 and TRBJ1-2; perhaps TRBD1 as D (6 bases). V gave up 0 bases and J gave up 3 bases, with 11 bases separating them. The CDR3 is made up of 14 amino acids. Germline CDR1 reads DFQATT; CDR2 reads SNEGSKA (reference sequence). CDR3 residues: CSARDMGHDYGYTF. The CDR3 DNA sequence: TGCAGTGCTAGAGATATGGGACACGACTATGGCTACACCTTC.

This chain joins TRBV5-6 and TRBJ2-2; D is undetermined. This CDR3 spans 13 amino acids. CDR1 is SGHDT, CDR2 YYEEEE, per germline. V gave up 7 bases and J gave up 1 base, with 8 bases separating them. CDR3: CASGQRNTGELFF. The CDR3 DNA follows: TGTGCCAGCGGGCAGCGGAACACCGGGGAGCTGTTTTTT. The whole variable domain, remainder taken from reference TRBV5-6 and TRBJ2-2, is DAGVTQSPTHLIKTRGQQVTLRCSPKSGHDTVSWYQQALGQGPQFIFQYYEEEERQRGNFPDRFSGHQFPNYSSELNVNALLLGDSALYLCASGQRNTGELFFGEGSRLTVL.

The rearrangement uses TRBV10-3 and TRBJ2-7, with 9 bases that match TRBD1. V dropped 6 bases and J dropped 6; count of bases not matched to a gene: 9. This CDR3 is 14 amino acids long. Germline CDR1 ENHRY, CDR2 SYGVKD. CDR3 sequence (DNA): TGTGCCATCAGACCCGGGACAGGGTTCGGCGAGCAGTACTTC. Translated: CAIRPGTGFGEQYF.

This clonotype was observed at least ten times. This chain uses TRBV28 with TRBJ2-2, with D unclear. The CDR3 is 13 residues long. The V gene's germline CDR1 is MDHEN and CDR2 SYDVKM. The ends were cut back, 8 bases at V and 2 bases at J, with 9 bases in the middle. The CDR3 region is CASQEGNTGELFF. CDR3 nucleotides: TGTGCCAGCCAGGAAGGAAACACCGGGGAGCTGTTTTTT.

The sample holds many counts of this clonotype. The V call is TRBV3-1, the J call TRBJ1-6; tentatively, D is TRBD1 (6 bases). Per the germline V gene, CDR1 is LGHDT and CDR2 is YNNKEL (reference sequence). There are 14 residues in the CDR3. V gave up 3 bases and J gave up 6 bases, with 9 bases separating them. In nucleotides, the CDR3 is TGTGCCAGCAGCCACAGGGGAGGTAATTCACCCCTCCACTTT. It codes for CASSHRGGNSPLHF. The full variable domain, completed using reference TRBV3-1 and TRBJ1-6, is DTAVSQTPKYLVTQMGNDKSIKCEQNLGHDTMYWYKQDSKKFLKIMFSYNNKELIINETVPNRFSPKSPDKAHLNLHINSLELGDSAVYFCASSHRGGNSPLHFGNGTRLTVT.

Only a few counts were recorded for this clonotype. The rearrangement links TRBV20-1 to TRBJ2-7, with TRBD2 matching 10 bases. V gave up 1 base and J gave up 3 bases; unmatched junction bases: 6. The CDR3 runs 15 residues. The germline CDR1 and CDR2 sequences are DFQATT and SNEGSKA (reference sequence). The CDR3: CSARGSGGPYYEQYF. CDR3 nucleotides: TGCAGTGCTAGAGGTAGCGGGGGGCCATACTACGAGCAGTACTTC.

The chain carries TRBV7-8 and TRBJ2-5; a possible D gene is TRBD2 (7 bases). Trimming cost V 2 bases and J 5 bases, with 18 bases left between them. Germline CDR1 SGHVS, CDR2 FQNEAQ. The CDR3 sequence is 16 residues long. As DNA, the CDR3 is TGTGCCAGCAGCTTAATAGGTGGGGGGGCTTATGAGACCCAGTACTTC. It specifies CASSLIGGGAYETQYF. Full variable domain (remainder filled in from reference TRBV7-8 and TRBJ2-5): GAGVSQSPRYKVAKRGQDVALRCDPISGHVSLFWYQQALGQGPEFLTYFQNEAQLDKSGLPSDRFFAERPEGSVSTLKIQRTQQEDSAVYLCASSLIGGGAYETQYFGPGTRLLVL.

There are many counts of this clonotype. This sequence joins TRBV6-1 and TRBJ2-7; possible D gene TRBD1, 5 bases. V was pared by 7 bases and J by 0 bases, with 10 bases between. In germline, CDR1 is MNHNS, CDR2 SASEGT. There are 13 residues in the CDR3. The CDR3 DNA follows: TGTGCCAGCAAGGACACGAGCTCCTACGAGCAGTACTTC. It is translated as CASKDTSSYEQYF.

This clonotype was detected ten times or more. The gene calls are TRBV24-1 and TRBJ1-1; the match to TRBD1 covers 7 bases. Trimming took 5 bases from V and 4 from J; bases not matched to a gene: 6. The germline CDR1 and CDR2 sequences are KGHDR and SFDVKD. The CDR3 has 14 residues. This chain's CDR3 is CATSGGDRVTEAFF. The CDR3 DNA is TGTGCCACCAGTGGCGGGGACAGAGTCACTGAAGCTTTCTTT.